This T cell receptor beta chain was documented in a study of neurological immune-mediated disorders. Time point: longitudinal time-point 2. This clonotype was detected ten times or more. Its antigen is unknown. Study-wide results and limits: There was no clinical or MRI feature that showed an association with the multiple sclerosis repertoire cluster.

The CDR3 has 16 residues. Trimming removed 4 bases from V and 7 bases from J; junction bases left unmatched: 7. The germline CDR1 and CDR2 sequences are SGHRS and YFSETQ. MiXCR was run by TCRdb on the 5' RACE reads, yielding one entry per CDR3 protein. Counted here are 80,000 to 100,000 distinct CDR3 sequences, nearly 6% occurring once; the ten biggest clones make up approximately 8%. V is TRBV5-1 and J is TRBJ2-2, with 13 bases lining up with TRBD2. Sequences were obtained from PBMCs. The TCR comes from a woman aged 60-75 years with multiple sclerosis. CDR3 amino acids: CASSITSGGAGGELFF. The CDR3 region has the DNA TGCGCCAGCAGCATAACTAGCGGGGGGGCCGGCGGGGAGCTGTTTTTT.